One TCR beta chain is described in this entry. As yet, its antigen is unknown. The CDR3 extends over 12 amino acids. CDR1 is SEHNR and CDR2 is FQNEAQ in the germline V gene (reference sequence). V gave up 5 bases and J gave up 8 bases, with 10 bases separating them. The sample belongs to a study of blood T cells in healthy people across ages. General study points: Age brought a roughly linear fall in TCR beta diversity measured per million T cells. Long-lived donors exceeded aged donors in naive CD4+ cells and diversity.

Donors were healthy Caucasian individuals from Russia aged about 6 to 90. The total RNA that was extracted per sample amounted to at least 5.5 micrograms. The use of a sample-barcoded 5' primer and a J-beta primer mix characterized a second PCR of roughly 6 to 11 cycles. Each CDR3 protein is one row after TCRdb ran MiXCR on the 5' RACE reads. The sample has just under 750,000 distinct CDR3 sequences, roughly 20% seen once. The TCR sequence derives from a man between 70 and 80 years old in good health. Source material: blood. V gene TRBV7-9 combines with J gene TRBJ2-4, with D tentatively TRBD2 (6 bases). This CDR3 is CASSPSGDIQYF. In nucleotides, the CDR3 is TGTGCCAGCAGCCCATCGGGGGACATTCAGTACTTC.